This passage covers 2 T cell receptor beta chains from one sample sequenced in a study of T cell responses to AZD1222 COVID-19 vaccine. Sequenced by immunoSEQ multiplex PCR; TCRdb stores in-frame clones only, minus some. The table lists tens of thousands of clones, roughly 84% of them singletons. Here the sequenced sample was peripheral blood, taken on day 0 of AZD1222 vaccination. All receptors come from an adult in good health.

The chain carries TRBV19 and TRBJ2-7; 10 bases map to TRBD2. J lost 5 bases, V lost 5 bases, and 6 bases had no gene match. The CDR3 has 14 residues. The germline gives CDR1 LNHDA, CDR2 SQIVND (reference sequence). The DNA for the CDR3 is TGTGCCAGTAGTCCCGGGACTAGCGCTGACGAGCAGTACTTC. This encodes CASSPGTSADEQYF.

The chain is built from TRBV9 and TRBJ1-6; possible D gene TRBD1, 5 bases. Germline V gene lookup returns CDR1 SGDLS and CDR2 YYNGEE. The CDR3 is 16 amino acids. The ends were cut back, 0 bases at V and 10 bases at J, with 17 bases in the middle. This chain's CDR3 is CASSVATGGSWSPLHF. In DNA, the CDR3 is TGTGCCAGCAGCGTAGCTACAGGAGGTAGTTGGTCACCCCTCCACTTT. The whole variable domain, filled in from reference TRBV9 and TRBJ1-6, reads DSGVTQTPKHLITATGQRVTLRCSPRSGDLSVYWYQQSLDQGLQFLIQYYNGEERAKGNILERFSAQQFPDLHSELNLSSLELGDSALYFCASSVATGGSWSPLHFGNGTRLTVT.